Given below is one T cell receptor beta chain in context. From germline, CDR1 is MNHEY and CDR2 SMNVEV (reference sequence). The CDR3 loop spans 14 amino acids. V lost 6 bases and J lost 2, with 13 bases in between. The use of a sample-barcoded 5' primer and a J-beta primer mix characterized a second PCR of roughly 7 to 12 cycles. TCRdb ran MiXCR on the 5' RACE reads and lists one entry per CDR3 protein. The sample lists about 380,000 distinct CDR3 sequences, over 45% occurring once. This sample is drawn from a study of blood T cells in healthy people across ages. About the research overall: Template switching picked up about one barcoded beta molecule for each two T cells.

The receptor was isolated from a man in his 60s in good health. The V gene is TRBV27, the J gene TRBJ1-1; D is undetermined. The sequenced sample was blood. The DNA for the CDR3 is TGTGCCAGCAGGTTGGGGAGTAGCAACACTGAAGCTTTCTTT. Protein: CASRLGSSNTEAFF.